The TCR beta chain under discussion was sequenced for a study of sequential checkpoint blockade in melanoma. Turning to the study itself: After both sequences, patients received maintenance nivolumab. Matched biopsies came pretreatment and at week 13 for approximately 20 patients. About 88 pretreatment tumor DNA samples were TCRβ immunosequenced.

The repertoire was sequenced with immunoSEQ multiplex PCR; TCRdb's copy has only in-frame clones and lacks some. The table includes 990 or so clones, under 30% detected once. Treatment specified: randomized to nivolumab then ipilimumab (arm A) or the reverse (arm B). Patients had received no earlier DNA-damaging chemotherapy. This clone is large in the sample. The sample in question was tumor tissue (inferred from file names), obtained from a patient given nivolumab and ipilimumab in sequence. The sequence derives from a human donor with melanoma.

The CDR3: CASCDSGNTIYF. The CDR3 coding sequence is TGTGCCAGCTGCGACTCTGGAAACACCATATATTTT. The chain joins TRBV19 to TRBJ1-3; unclear D gene. The germline V and J ends were trimmed by 9 bases and 0 bases, with 6 bases remaining between them. The CDR3 length is 12 residues. CDR1 and CDR2 from the germline V gene are LNHDA and SQIVND (reference sequence).